The rows below give T cell receptor beta chains drawn from one sample of a study of shared clonotypes between healthy human individuals. The table came from immunoSEQ multiplex PCR; TCRdb's copy has only in-frame clones and leaves some out. The table has approximately 2,000,000 clones, roughly 93% seen once. The sequenced sample was naive CD8+ T cells from PBMCs. Receptor source: a man aged 18 to 35 in good health. Some clones in this sample may be carry-over from other donors' samples. Both conserved end residues are part of each CDR3. D genes are given only for firm matches. The size field is filled for only some rows; it gives once, few, many or a size class.

.	TRBV6-5	13	TRBJ1-4	.	TGTGCCAGCAGTTACGGGGACCTAGAAAAACTGTTTTTT	CASSYGDLEKLFF
.	TRBV20-1	11	TRBJ2-1	.	TGCAGTGCCCCGATAGGAAGTGAGCAGTTCTTC	CSAPIGSEQFF
once	TRBV5-1	18	TRBJ2-7	TRBD1	TGCGCCAGCAGCCTGAGGGACAGCTATATCTCAAGCTCCTACGAGCAGTACTTC	CASSLRDSYISSSYEQYF
.	TRBV28	16	TRBJ1-3	.	TGTGCCAGCAGGAGCTGGGACCCCGAGTCTGGAAACACCATATATTTT	CASRSWDPESGNTIYF
once	TRBV19	13	TRBJ2-3	.	TGTGCCAGTAGTATGGGGCGCACAGATACGCAGTATTTT	CASSMGRTDTQYF
.	TRBV7-3	15	TRBJ1-3	TRBD1	TGTGCCAGCAGCTTAACGACAGGGGTAGGAAACACCATATATTTT	CASSLTTGVGNTIYF
.	TRBV7-3	15	TRBJ2-7	.	TGTGCCAGCAGCTACCTACCCCCAGGGGATGTTGTGCAGTACTTC	CASSYLPPGDVVQYF
.	TRBV13	14	TRBJ2-5	.	TGTGCCAGCAGCTCCAGGGAGTACCAAGAGACCCAGTACTTC	CASSSREYQETQYF
few	TRBV27	13	TRBJ2-7	.	TGTGCCAGCAGTCCCTCCTCCTCCTACGAGCAGTACTTC	CASSPSSSYEQYF
.	TRBV4-1	16	TRBJ2-7	.	TGCGCCAGCAGCCAAGCATTAATCGGACAATCCCTCGAGCAGTACTTC	CASSQALIGQSLEQYF
.	TRBV9	15	TRBJ2-1	.	TGTGCCAGCAGCGTAGACGGCAGCCGGTACAATGAGCAGTTCTTC	CASSVDGSRYNEQFF
.	TRBV7-9	14	TRBJ1-5	.	TGTGCCAGCAGCTTAGGTTGGGGTAGTCAGCCCCAGCATTTT	CASSLGWGSQPQHF
.	TRBV10-1	13	TRBJ1-1	.	TGCGCCAGCAGCAACCGCGGGGACACTGAAGCTTTCTTT	CASSNRGDTEAFF
.	TRBV11-2	16	TRBJ2-3	TRBD1	TGTGCCAGCAGCGGACGTAGGACAGGGCACACAGATACGCAGTATTTT	CASSGRRTGHTDTQYF
.	TRBV6-5	13	TRBJ2-5	.	TGTGCCAGCAGTTACCCAGAGGGAGAGACCCAGTACTTC	CASSYPEGETQYF
.	TRBV4-3	15	TRBJ1-5	TRBD1	TGCGCCAGCAGCCCCGGGACAGGGGGCGGGCAGCCCCAGCATTTT	CASSPGTGGGQPQHF
few	TRBV4-2	15	TRBJ2-7	TRBD2	TGTGCCAGCAGCCAAGCCCCGACGGGACTAAACGAGCAGTACTTC	CASSQAPTGLNEQYF
.	TRBV16	18	TRBJ1-5	.	TGTGCCAGCAGCCAATGGGACCTACGGCTCGCTGGCAATCAGCCCCAGCATTTT	CASSQWDLRLAGNQPQHF
.	TRBV27	15	TRBJ2-7	TRBD2	TGTGCCAGCAGTTTGGGGGTGGGACTAACCTACGAGCAGTACTTC	CASSLGVGLTYEQYF
.	TRBV5-1	12	TRBJ2-1	.	TGCGCCAGCAGCTCGGACAGCGGTGAGCAGTTCTTC	CASSSDSGEQFF
.	TRBV4-2	16	TRBJ2-1	.	TGTGCCAGCAGCCAAGAAGGGGAAGGCGGAGACAATGAGCAGTTCTTC	CASSQEGEGGDNEQFF
.	TRBV7-9	16	TRBJ1-1	TRBD1	TGTGCCAGCAGCTCGCCGGGGGACAGGGTGTTCCCTGAAGCTTTCTTT	CASSSPGDRVFPEAFF
.	TRBV7-9	14	TRBJ1-2	.	TGTGCCAGCAGCTTAGCCCAGCAAGTCTATGGCTACACCTTC	CASSLAQQVYGYTF
.	TRBV27	13	TRBJ2-7	.	TGTGCCAGCAGTTACTTACAGGGTCCCGAGCAGTACTTC	CASSYLQGPEQYF
.	TRBV28	15	TRBJ2-7	.	TGTGCCAGCAGTTCCATCAGGCGCCATTCCTACGAGCAGTACTTC	CASSSIRRHSYEQYF
.	TRBV5-4	15	TRBJ2-7	.	TGTGCCAGCAGCGACCGGAGGGACAGAGCCTACGAGCAGTACTTC	CASSDRRDRAYEQYF
.	TRBV27	16	TRBJ1-1	TRBD1	TGTGCCAGCAGAAAGGAAGTGGACAGGATGAACACTGAAGCTTTCTTT	CASRKEVDRMNTEAFF
.	TRBV7-2	14	TRBJ2-2	TRBD1	TGTGCCAGCAGCTGGGGGACAGGGGCCGGGGAGCTGTTTTTT	CASSWGTGAGELFF
.	TRBV4-1	15	TRBJ1-6	.	TGCGCCAGCAGCCAAGTTGCAGGGACTGATTCACCCCTCCACTTT	CASSQVAGTDSPLHF
.	TRBV5-1	14	TRBJ2-7	TRBD1	TGCGCCAGCAGCTCGGGACAGGGGCAGGACGAGCAGTACTTC	CASSSGQGQDEQYF
.	TRBV9	16	TRBJ2-2	.	TGTGCCAGCACCGTAGGTGCGGAGGTCCGCGGCGGGGAGCTGTTTTTT	CASTVGAEVRGGELFF
.	TRBV29-1	16	TRBJ2-1	TRBD2	TGCAGCGTTGAACCGGGACTAGAGGGACTCTACAATGAGCAGTTCTTC	CSVEPGLEGLYNEQFF
.	TRBV2	16	TRBJ2-3	.	TGTGCCAGCAGCGGGGGAGGTGCCTCCCTTAGGGATACGCAGTATTTT	CASSGGGASLRDTQYF
.	TRBV19	15	TRBJ1-1	.	TGTGCCAGTAGTAAGTGGAGGGGCGCGAGCACTGAAGCTTTCTTT	CASSKWRGASTEAFF
.	TRBV10-3	15	TRBJ2-1	TRBD2	TGTGCCATCAGTGAGTTTACTAGCGGTTACAATGAGCAGTTCTTC	CAISEFTSGYNEQFF
.	TRBV29-1	13	TRBJ1-2	.	TGCAGCGTTGGGACAGCGGCTCCCTATGGCTACACCTTC	CSVGTAAPYGYTF
.	TRBV30	13	TRBJ2-1	.	TGTGCCTGGAGTGTTTTGAGTTACAATGAGCAGTTCTTC	CAWSVLSYNEQFF
.	TRBV7-3	14	TRBJ2-1	.	TGTGCCAGCAGCTCTGGGGGAGTCCACAATGAGCAGTTCTTC	CASSSGGVHNEQFF
.	TRBV11-3	14	TRBJ2-5	.	TGTGCCAGCAGCTTAGGCTCCGAATGGGAGACCCAGTACTTC	CASSLGSEWETQYF
.	TRBV29-1	11	TRBJ1-2	.	TGCAGCGTTAAGTCAGGCTATGGCTACACCTTC	CSVKSGYGYTF
.	TRBV6-5	16	TRBJ2-7	.	TGTGCCAGCAGTTACTCGATTGCGGGGAGTACCTACGAGCAGTACTTC	CASSYSIAGSTYEQYF
.	TRBV27	14	TRBJ1-2	.	TGTGCCAGCAGTTTTGTAGGGGCCGGCTATGGCTACACCTTC	CASSFVGAGYGYTF
.	TRBV27	15	TRBJ2-3	TRBD2	TGTGCCAGCAGTTTAGCGGGAGGGCCTGCAGATACGCAGTATTTT	CASSLAGGPADTQYF
.	TRBV27	11	TRBJ1-1	.	TGTGCCAGCAGTTTGGGGGGGGAAGCTTTCTTT	CASSLGGEAFF
.	TRBV6-1	15	TRBJ1-3	.	TGTGCCAGCAGTGATACGTGGCGTTCTGGAAACACCATATATTTT	CASSDTWRSGNTIYF
.	TRBV27	16	TRBJ2-3	TRBD1	TGTGCCAGCAGTTCTCGATTGGGACAGGGGGTGGGTACGCAGTATTTT	CASSSRLGQGVGTQYF
.	TRBV9	15	TRBJ1-1	TRBD1	TGTGCCAGCAGCCCCCGGGACAGGTTGGACACTGAAGCTTTCTTT	CASSPRDRLDTEAFF
.	TRBV28	15	TRBJ2-2	.	TGTGCCAGCAGTTTCCTTGGCGAAAACACCGGGGAGCTGTTTTTT	CASSFLGENTGELFF
.	TRBV29-1	13	TRBJ2-1	TRBD1	TGCAGCGCAGGGGGTCCGGTTTTCAATGAGCAGTTCTTC	CSAGGPVFNEQFF
.	TRBV10-3	11	TRBJ1-1	.	TGTGCCATCTGGAGCAGCACTGAAGCTTTCTTT	CAIWSSTEAFF
.	TRBV4-1	16	TRBJ2-1	.	TGCGCCAGCAGCCAAGGAGGACCCTTTCTAGGCAATGAGCAGTTCTTC	CASSQGGPFLGNEQFF
.	TRBV11-2	14	TRBJ2-3	.	TGTGCCAGCAGCCCCAGGACGGGCACAGATACGCAGTATTTT	CASSPRTGTDTQYF
once	TRBV27	15	TRBJ2-7	.	TGTGCCAACAGTGCCGGGACGGTACCAGGCGGCGAGCAGTACTTC	CANSAGTVPGGEQYF
.	TRBV11-2	13	TRBJ2-5	.	TGTGCCAGCAGACAAATAGGAGGGGAGACCCAGTACTTC	CASRQIGGETQYF